This T cell receptor beta chain was recorded in a study of blood T cell repertoires in COVID-19. About the study: COVID-19 samples, acute and convalescent, were from the United States, Italy and Spain. PBMCs, B-cell-depleted T cells, or T cells provided the cDNA or gDNA that made up the material.

Per the authors' pipeline: From reference gene primer amplification, estimates of nucleated cell counts were derived. The assay was immunoSEQ multiplex PCR, and TCRdb's table has in-frame clones only and misses some. V and J calls and clone size are copied from that table; D and trimming were computed from the DNA. This sample has 40,000 or so clones, with 85% to 90% found just once. Germline CDR1 reads MDHEN; CDR2 reads SYDVKM. V dropped 2 bases and J dropped 13; count of bases not matched to a gene: 23. CDR3 size: 18 residues. The sample consisted of peripheral blood. The sequence derives from a man between 60 and 70 years old with acute or convalescent COVID-19. This chain uses TRBV28 with TRBJ2-1, with 7 bases aligning to TRBD2. CDR3 coding DNA: TGTGCCAGCAGTTTACCCCCTCATGATTCGGGGGGAATATTCTTTCAGTTCTTC. Protein product: CASSLPPHDSGGIFFQFF.